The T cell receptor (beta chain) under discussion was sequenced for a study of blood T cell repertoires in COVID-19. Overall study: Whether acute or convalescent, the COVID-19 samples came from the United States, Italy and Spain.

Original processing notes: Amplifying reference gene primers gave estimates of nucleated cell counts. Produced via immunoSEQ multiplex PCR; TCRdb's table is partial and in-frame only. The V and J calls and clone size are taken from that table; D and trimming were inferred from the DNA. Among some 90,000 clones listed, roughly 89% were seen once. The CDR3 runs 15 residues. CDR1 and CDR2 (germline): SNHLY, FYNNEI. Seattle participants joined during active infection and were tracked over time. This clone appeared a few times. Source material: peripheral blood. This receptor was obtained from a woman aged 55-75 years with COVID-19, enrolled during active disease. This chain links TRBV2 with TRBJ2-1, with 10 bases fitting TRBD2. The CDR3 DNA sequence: TGTGCTCAGCGAGAACCCCTAGCGGGGGCATATGAGCAGTTCTTC. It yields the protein CAQREPLAGAYEQFF. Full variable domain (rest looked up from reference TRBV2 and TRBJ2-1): EPEVTQTPSHQVTQMGQEVILRCVPISNHLYFYWYRQILGQKVEFLVSFYNNEISEKSEIFDDQFSVERPDGSNFTLKIRSTKLEDSAMYFCAQREPLAGAYEQFFGPGTRLTVL.